Listed here are 26 T cell receptor beta chains from one sample, sequenced in a study of T cell responses to AZD1222 COVID-19 vaccine. Profiled with immunoSEQ multiplex PCR; TCRdb holds only in-frame clones, not every one. The sample lists some 120,000 clones, about 79% occurring once. The sample consisted of peripheral blood, taken 28 days after the second AZD1222 dose. Receptors were obtained from an adult who received the AZD1222 COVID-19 vaccine.

The V and J genes are TRBV7-9 and TRBJ2-2; 9 bases map to TRBD1. With V trimmed by 9 bases and J by 6 bases, 5 bases remained unmatched. Germline lookup yields CDR1 SEHNR and CDR2 FQNEAQ (reference sequence). There are 13 residues in the CDR3. CDR3 bases: TGTGCCAGACCGGGACAGGGAGCCGGGGAGCTGTTTTTT. Protein product: CARPGQGAGELFF.

V is TRBV9 and J is TRBJ2-5; a weak D match, TRBD2 (5 bases). CDR1 and CDR2 (germline): SGDLS, YYNGEE. V dropped 0 bases and J dropped 1 base, with 7 bases sitting between them. The CDR3 is made up of 14 amino acids. CDR3 DNA: TGTGCCAGCAGCGTAGGAGGGCTCCAAGAGACCCAGTACTTC. It specifies CASSVGGLQETQYF.

This sequence joins TRBV27 and TRBJ1-1, with D possibly being TRBD1 (5 bases). There are 15 residues in the CDR3. CDR1 is MNHEY, CDR2 SMNVEV, per germline (reference sequence). The ends were cut back, 2 bases at V and 3 bases at J, with 13 bases in the middle. Here the CDR3 DNA reads TGTGCCAGCAGTTTAGTTGCCGGGGGTGACACTGAAGCTTTCTTT. As protein: CASSLVAGGDTEAFF.

The chain employs TRBV7-2 and TRBJ1-2; tentatively, D is TRBD1 (6 bases). Germline values: CDR1 SGHTA, CDR2 FQGNSA. The CDR3 has 13 residues. Trimming removed 5 bases at V and 8 bases at J, with 15 bases between. The CDR3 sequence is CASSPGTLAGYTF. The CDR3 nucleotides read TGTGCCAGCAGCCCGGGGACACTCGCAGGCTACACCTTC.

The chain uses TRBV5-1 and TRBJ2-7, with D possibly TRBD2 on 5 matching bases. Germline CDR1 is SGHRS and CDR2 is YFSETQ. CDR3 length equals 18 residues. V dropped 4 bases and J dropped 2 bases, with 25 bases sitting between them. CDR3 sequence reads: CASSPSRVGWTVTYEQYF. CDR3 coding DNA: TGCGCCAGCAGCCCGAGCCGGGTCGGGTGGACTGTCACCTACGAGCAGTACTTC.

This clone came up once. The V gene is TRBV10-2, the J gene TRBJ2-1; possibly TRBD2 for D (5 bases). CDR3 length: 13 residues. Looked up from germline, CDR1 is WSHSY and CDR2 is SAAADI. V dropped 1 base and J dropped 9 bases, with 10 bases sitting between them. CDR3 protein: CASSELGGFEQFF. The DNA for the CDR3 is TGCGCCAGCAGTGAGTTGGGCGGGTTTGAGCAGTTCTTC.

This clone was seen a single time. This chain connects TRBV11-3 to TRBJ2-3, with D perhaps TRBD2 (6 bases). Trimming shortened V by 1 base and J by 6 bases, and 14 bases separated the two germline ends. Germline-derived CDR1 and CDR2 are SGHNT and YENEEA. The CDR3 runs to 15 residues. In nucleotides, the CDR3 is TGTGCCAGCAGCTTAGTAACTAGCTCTCAGGATACGCAGTATTTT. Its protein product is CASSLVTSSQDTQYF.

J is TRBJ1-2 and V is TRBV18; D not resolved. The germline V gene encodes CDR1 KGHSH and CDR2 LQKENI. There are 14 residues in the CDR3. Trimming left V 0 bases short and J 4 bases short, with 9 bases between. CDR3 nucleotide sequence: TGTGCCAGCTCACCACCGCCCGGGGTCTATGGCTACACCTTC. Translating gives CASSPPPGVYGYTF.

The chain is built from TRBV5-6 and TRBJ2-3; 7 positions agree with TRBD2. Germline V gene data show CDR1 as SGHDT and CDR2 as YYEEEE. This CDR3 spans 16 amino acids. V lost 5 bases to trimming and J lost 2 bases; unmatched junction nucleotides: 11. The CDR3 sequence: CASRPRGGRSTDTQYF. The CDR3 DNA is TGTGCCAGCAGACCCCGGGGAGGGAGATCCACAGATACGCAGTATTTT. The whole variable domain, remainder taken from reference TRBV5-6 and TRBJ2-3, is DAGVTQSPTHLIKTRGQQVTLRCSPKSGHDTVSWYQQALGQGPQFIFQYYEEEERQRGNFPDRFSGHQFPNYSSELNVNALLLGDSALYLCASRPRGGRSTDTQYFGPGTRLTVL.

V gene TRBV7-2 combines with J gene TRBJ1-2; TRBD1 matches at 9 bases. V shed 3 bases and J 6 bases; nucleotides not matched to a gene: 11. Germline CDR1 reads SGHTA; CDR2 reads FQGNSA. The CDR3 sequence is 16 residues long. CDR3 amino acids: CASSFTTGGYLNGYTF. The CDR3 DNA reads TGTGCCAGCAGCTTTACAACAGGGGGCTACTTAAATGGCTACACCTTC.

This clone was observed a handful of times. The V and J genes are TRBV19 and TRBJ1-2; unclear D gene. The V gene lost 6 bases and the J gene lost 2 bases, with 10 bases spanning the gap. CDR1 LNHDA and CDR2 SQIVND come from the germline V gene (reference sequence). This CDR3 has 13 residues. CDR3 amino acids: CASRSGLNYGYTF. The CDR3 region has the DNA TGTGCCAGTAGATCGGGTCTCAACTATGGCTACACCTTC.

The chain carries TRBV4-2 and TRBJ2-3, with D possibly being TRBD2 (6 bases). The V and J ends lost 0 bases and 2 bases respectively, with 21 bases between them. Germline CDR1 and CDR2: LGHNA and YNFKEQ. CDR3 size: 19 residues. CDR3 nucleotide sequence: TGTGCCAGCAGCCAAGATCTACGAGTGGGGCGGGGCAACACAGATACGCAGTATTTT. This codes for CASSQDLRVGRGNTDTQYF.

The rearrangement joins TRBV7-2 to TRBJ1-5; no clear D. Germline-derived CDR1 and CDR2 are SGHTA and FQGNSA. V shed 2 bases and J shed 2 bases, with 4 bases lying between them. The CDR3 is made up of 13 amino acids. Here the CDR3 reads CASSLFGNQPQHF. Written as DNA, the CDR3 is TGTGCCAGCAGCTTATTCGGCAATCAGCCCCAGCATTTT.

This clone was seen only a few times. V gene TRBV7-8 combines with J gene TRBJ1-1, with 7 positions matching TRBD1. V trimming: 2 bases; J trimming: 5 bases; junction bases outside the gene matches: 5. Germline loops: CDR1 SGHVS, CDR2 FQNEAQ. The CDR3 has 14 amino acids. DNA of the CDR3: TGTGCCAGCAGCTTACAGGGGGTGGGGACTGAAGCTTTCTTT. Translation: CASSLQGVGTEAFF.

The chain combines TRBV19 with TRBJ1-1; 9 nucleotides agree with TRBD1. Germline V gives CDR1 LNHDA, CDR2 SQIVND (reference sequence). The CDR3 runs to 15 residues. J lost 6 bases, V lost 5 bases, and 10 bases had no gene match. The CDR3 region is CASSPGDRAGAEAFF. CDR3 bases: TGTGCCAGTAGTCCCGGGGACAGGGCGGGCGCTGAAGCTTTCTTT.

Only one count was recorded for this clone. The chain employs TRBV19 and TRBJ2-6; TRBD2 is a possible D gene (5 bases). This CDR3 has 17 amino acids. Germline assignment: CDR1 LNHDA and CDR2 SQIVND (reference sequence). Between the trimmed V and J ends, which lost 0 bases and 2 bases, there was a span of 11 bases. CDR3 amino acids: CASSIDWEIPGANVLTF. The CDR3 DNA sequence: TGTGCCAGTAGTATAGATTGGGAGATCCCTGGGGCCAACGTCCTGACTTTC.

J is TRBJ2-6 and V is TRBV18; tentative D call: TRBD2 (5 bases). Deletions cut 5 bases from V and 0 bases from J, with 14 bases between. The CDR3 consists of 17 residues. Germline V gene data show CDR1 as KGHSH and CDR2 as LQKENI. CDR3 region: CASSGGSGTSGANVLTF. As DNA, the CDR3 is TGTGCCAGCTCAGGAGGTTCGGGAACCTCTGGGGCCAACGTCCTGACTTTC.

This clone was recorded once. J is TRBJ2-2 and V is TRBV10-3, with 7 bases fitting TRBD2. This CDR3 is 15 amino acids long. V gave up 10 bases and J gave up 3 bases; unmatched junction bases: 11. Germline CDR1 reads ENHRY; CDR2 reads SYGVKD. CDR3 in DNA: TGTGCCACCCTAAAAAGCGGGGAGGACACCGGGGAGCTGTTTTTT. Amino acid sequence: CATLKSGEDTGELFF.

The chain joins TRBV28 to TRBJ2-4; 8 bases map to TRBD2. V lost 10 bases, J lost 1 base, and 6 bases stayed unmatched. This CDR3 spans 14 amino acids. The germline CDR1 and CDR2 sequences are MDHEN and SYDVKM. CDR3 amino acids: CATSASGAKNIQYF. The CDR3 coding sequence is TGTGCCACCTCCGCTAGCGGGGCCAAAAACATTCAGTACTTC.

The chain uses TRBV18 and TRBJ2-4; D possibly corresponds to TRBD1 (6 bases). Trimming left V 4 bases short and J 3 bases short, with 16 bases between. Germline V CDR1 and CDR2: KGHSH, LQKENI. There are 16 residues in the CDR3. CDR3 in amino acids: CASSHPSGVGKNIQYF. CDR3 bases: TGTGCCAGCTCACACCCGTCAGGGGTGGGCAAAAACATTCAGTACTTC.

V is TRBV6-2 or TRBV6-3 and J is TRBJ2-1; TRBD2 might be the D (5 bases). The CDR3 totals 15 residues. Trimming stripped 5 bases from V and 2 bases from J, with 13 bases between. The germline CDR1 and CDR2 sequences are MNHEY and SVGEGT. The CDR3 DNA follows: TGTGCCAGCAGTCCCTCTAGCCCTGCCTACAATGAGCAGTTCTTC. Its translation is CASSPSSPAYNEQFF.

V and J are TRBV5-5 and TRBJ1-1, with D perhaps TRBD1 (5 bases). The CDR3 has 13 amino acids. Trimming left V 4 bases short and J 6 bases short, with 13 bases between. Germline CDR1 SGHKS, CDR2 YYEKEE (reference sequence). The CDR3 is CASSPMQGAEAFF. CDR3 coding DNA: TGTGCCAGCAGCCCCATGCAGGGCGCTGAAGCTTTCTTT. Together with reference TRBV5-5 and TRBJ1-1, the CDR3 gives the full variable domain: DAGVTQSPTHLIKTRGQQVTLRCSPISGHKSVSWYQQVLGQGPQFIFQYYEKEERGRGNFPDRFSARQFPNYSSELNVNALLLGDSALYLCASSPMQGAEAFFGQGTRLTVV.

The chain couples TRBV6-2 or TRBV6-3 to TRBJ2-5; TRBD1 matches at 7 bases. Trimming cost V 5 bases and J 4 bases; bases outside gene matches: 7. This CDR3 is built from 14 residues. Germline CDR1 is MNHEY and CDR2 is SVGEGT. CDR3: CASSTRQGVETQYF. As DNA, the CDR3 is TGTGCCAGCAGTACAAGACAGGGCGTAGAGACCCAGTACTTC.

This clone occurred a few times. The chain is built from TRBV18 and TRBJ2-5, with D tentatively TRBD1 (5 bases). V gave up 0 bases and J gave up 1 base, with 9 bases separating them. The CDR3 spans 15 residues. CDR1 and CDR2 (germline): KGHSH, LQKENI. The CDR3 is CASSPPNTGQETQYF. DNA of the CDR3: TGTGCCAGCTCACCACCTAACACAGGCCAAGAGACCCAGTACTTC.

V usage is TRBV9 and J usage is TRBJ1-1; 7 positions match TRBD1. From germline, CDR1 is SGDLS and CDR2 YYNGEE. With V trimmed by 4 bases and J by 5 bases, 11 bases remained unmatched. The CDR3 consists of 15 residues. The CDR3 nucleotides are TGTGCCAGCAGCCCCGTAGGGGGCTCCTGGACTGAAGCTTTCTTT. It yields the protein CASSPVGGSWTEAFF.

The chain uses TRBV3-1 (or the pseudogene TRBV3-2) and TRBJ2-6; D unclear. The germline V gene encodes CDR1 LGHDT and CDR2 YNNKEL (reference sequence). The length of the CDR3 is 17 residues. V lost 2 bases and J lost 4, with 15 bases in between. The CDR3 DNA reads TGTGCCAGCAGCCAATCTACAGCTCTGGGCGGGGCCAACGTCCTGACTTTC. Amino acids: CASSQSTALGGANVLTF.